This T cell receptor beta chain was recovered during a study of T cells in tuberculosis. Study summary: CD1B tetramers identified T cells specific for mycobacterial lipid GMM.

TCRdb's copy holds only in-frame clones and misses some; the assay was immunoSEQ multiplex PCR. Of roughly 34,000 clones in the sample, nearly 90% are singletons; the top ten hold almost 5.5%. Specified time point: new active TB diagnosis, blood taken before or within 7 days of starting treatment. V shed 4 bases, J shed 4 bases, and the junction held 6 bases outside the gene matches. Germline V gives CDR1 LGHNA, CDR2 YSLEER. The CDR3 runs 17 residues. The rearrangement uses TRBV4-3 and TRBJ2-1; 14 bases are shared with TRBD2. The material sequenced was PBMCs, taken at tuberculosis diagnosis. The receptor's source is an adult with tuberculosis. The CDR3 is CASSPGTSGREYNEQFF. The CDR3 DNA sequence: TGCGCCAGCAGCCCAGGGACTAGCGGGAGAGAATACAATGAGCAGTTCTTC.